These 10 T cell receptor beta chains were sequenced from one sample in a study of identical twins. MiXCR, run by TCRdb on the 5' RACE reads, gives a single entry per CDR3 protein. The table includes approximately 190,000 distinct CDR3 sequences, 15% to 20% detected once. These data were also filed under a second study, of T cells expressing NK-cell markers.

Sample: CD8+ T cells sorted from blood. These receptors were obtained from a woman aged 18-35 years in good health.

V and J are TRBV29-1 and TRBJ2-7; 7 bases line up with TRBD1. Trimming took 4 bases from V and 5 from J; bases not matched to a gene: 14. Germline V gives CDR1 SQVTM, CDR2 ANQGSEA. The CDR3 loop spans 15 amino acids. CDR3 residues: CSVGTLDRPPDEQYF. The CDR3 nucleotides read TGCAGCGTTGGGACACTGGACAGGCCCCCCGACGAGCAGTACTTC.

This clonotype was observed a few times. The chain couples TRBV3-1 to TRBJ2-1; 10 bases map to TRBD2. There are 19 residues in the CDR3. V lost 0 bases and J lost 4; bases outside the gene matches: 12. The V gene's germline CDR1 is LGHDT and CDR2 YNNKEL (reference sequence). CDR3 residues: CASSQDGIHSGGRYNEQFF. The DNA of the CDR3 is TGTGCCAGCAGCCAAGATGGGATTCATAGCGGGGGGAGGTACAATGAGCAGTTCTTC.

CDR3 DNA sequence: TGCAGCGTTGCGGACAGGGGAGGTGGCGAGCAGTACTTC. The encoded protein is CSVADRGGGEQYF. The rearrangement links TRBV29-1 to TRBJ2-7, with TRBD1 matching 9 bases. Trimming took 4 bases from V and 6 from J; bases not matched to a gene: 7. The CDR3 has 13 residues. Per germline, CDR1 SQVTM and CDR2 ANQGSEA.

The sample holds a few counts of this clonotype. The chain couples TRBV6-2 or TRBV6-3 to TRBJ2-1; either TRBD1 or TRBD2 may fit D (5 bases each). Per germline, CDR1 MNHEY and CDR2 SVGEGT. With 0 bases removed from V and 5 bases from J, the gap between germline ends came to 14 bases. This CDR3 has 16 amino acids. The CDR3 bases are TGTGCCAGCAGTTACTCGTTTAGCGAGGGGAACAATGAGCAGTTCTTC. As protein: CASSYSFSEGNNEQFF.

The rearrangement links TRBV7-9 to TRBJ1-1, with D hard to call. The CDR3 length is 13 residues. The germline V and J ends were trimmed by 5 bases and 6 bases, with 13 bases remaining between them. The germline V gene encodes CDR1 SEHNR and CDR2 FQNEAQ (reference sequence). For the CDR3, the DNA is TGTGCCAGCAGCCCCCGAAGAGGGCCTGAAGCTTTCTTT. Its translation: CASSPRRGPEAFF.

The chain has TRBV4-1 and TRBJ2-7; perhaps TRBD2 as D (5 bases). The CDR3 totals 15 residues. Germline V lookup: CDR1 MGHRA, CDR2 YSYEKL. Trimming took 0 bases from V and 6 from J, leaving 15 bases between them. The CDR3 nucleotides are TGCGCCAGCAGCCAAGATCTTGGGCTAGCTCGCGAGCAGTACTTC. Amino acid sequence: CASSQDLGLAREQYF.

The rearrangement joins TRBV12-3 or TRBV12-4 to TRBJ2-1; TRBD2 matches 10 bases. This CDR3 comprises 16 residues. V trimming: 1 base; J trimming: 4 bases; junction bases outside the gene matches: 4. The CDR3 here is CASSLDGLAAYNEQFF. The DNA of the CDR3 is TGTGCCAGCAGTTTAGATGGACTAGCGGCGTACAATGAGCAGTTCTTC.

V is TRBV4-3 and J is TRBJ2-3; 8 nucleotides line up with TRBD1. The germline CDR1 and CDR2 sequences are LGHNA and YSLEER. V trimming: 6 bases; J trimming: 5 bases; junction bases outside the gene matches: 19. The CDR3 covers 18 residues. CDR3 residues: CASSHVPVRGQDGDTQYF. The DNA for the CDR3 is TGCGCCAGCAGTCACGTCCCCGTCAGGGGGCAGGACGGAGATACGCAGTATTTT.

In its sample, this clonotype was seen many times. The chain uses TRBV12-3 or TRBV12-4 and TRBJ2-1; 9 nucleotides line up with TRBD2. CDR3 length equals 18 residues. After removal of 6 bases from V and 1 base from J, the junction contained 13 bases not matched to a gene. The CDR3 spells CASSLWPLAGTSYNEQFF. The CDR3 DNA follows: TGTGCCAGCAGCCTCTGGCCTCTAGCGGGAACATCCTACAATGAGCAGTTCTTC.

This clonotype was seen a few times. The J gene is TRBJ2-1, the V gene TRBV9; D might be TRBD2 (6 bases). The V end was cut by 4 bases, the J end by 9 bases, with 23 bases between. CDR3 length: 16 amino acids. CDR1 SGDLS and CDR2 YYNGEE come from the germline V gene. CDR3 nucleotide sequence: TGTGCCAGCAGCACTAGCAGGGTCCCCCCTTCGAGTGAGCAGTTCTTC. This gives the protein CASSTSRVPPSSEQFF.